This is a list of T cell receptor beta chains from one sample in a study of human T cells and chemical hapten exposure. A single record per CDR3 protein comes from TCRdb applying MiXCR to the RACE reads. The profile covers 60,000 to 80,000 distinct CDR3 sequences, with roughly 6.6% appearing a single time and about 3.4% taken by the ten largest. Material: whole blood. The receptors come from a female donor in good health. Some clones in this sample may be carry-over from other donors' samples. Both conserved end residues are part of each CDR3. The D gene is left open where the match is weak. Not every row has a clone size; where given, it reads once, few, many or a size class.

>many|TRBV2|TRBD2|TRBJ2-7
CASSSISGRNTYEQYF
TGTGCCAGCAGCTCCATTAGCGGGAGAAACACCTACGAGCAGTACTTC
>-|TRBV6-6|-|TRBJ2-7
CASRPGLGGYEQYF
TGTGCCAGCAGGCCCGGACTAGGGGGATACGAGCAGTACTTC
>few|TRBV7-2|-|TRBJ2-5
CASSSSTVWGETQYF
TGTGCCAGCAGCTCCTCGACAGTTTGGGGGGAGACCCAGTACTTC
>many|TRBV5-6|TRBD2|TRBJ2-1
CASSRGVEQFF
TGTGCCAGCAGTCGGGGGGTTGAGCAGTTCTTC
>many|TRBV4-1|-|TRBJ1-5
CASSQTVQGDQPQHF
TGCGCCAGCAGCCAAACCGTGCAGGGCGATCAGCCCCAGCATTTT
>many|TRBV11-2|-|TRBJ2-3
CASSPDPLNTQYF
TGTGCCAGCAGCCCGGACCCTTTAAATACGCAGTATTTT
>many|TRBV28|-|TRBJ2-3
CASNLEPISSGTQYF
TGTGCCAGCAACCTAGAGCCCATCTCGTCGGGGACGCAGTATTTT
>-|TRBV7-2|-|TRBJ2-6
CASSLGTNVLTF
TGTGCCAGCAGCTTGGGTACCAACGTCCTGACTTTC
>-|TRBV7-2|-|TRBJ1-6
CASSLAGVESPLHF
TGTGCCAGCAGCTTAGCAGGGGTGGAATCACCCCTCCACTTT
>-|TRBV7-2|TRBD1|TRBJ2-7
CASSFPGQGGYEQYF
TGTGCCAGCAGCTTCCCGGGACAGGGGGGCTACGAGCAGTACTTC
>many|TRBV7-9|TRBD2|TRBJ2-1
CASSLAVLAGENEQFF
TGTGCCAGCAGCTTAGCTGTCCTAGCGGGAGAAAATGAGCAGTTCTTC
>-|TRBV2|-|TRBJ1-1
CASMYGVTEAFF
TGTGCCAGCATGTATGGGGTCACTGAAGCTTTCTTT
>many|TRBV12-3/TRBV12-4|-|TRBJ2-6
CASSIGSGANVLTF
TGTGCCAGCAGTATCGGGAGTGGGGCCAACGTCCTGACTTTC
>many|TRBV2|TRBD2|TRBJ2-3
CASSESLAGGNTQYF
TGTGCCAGCAGTGAATCGCTAGCGGGAGGAAATACGCAGTATTTT
>many|TRBV3-1|TRBD2|TRBJ2-1
CASSPRGLAGGNNEQFF
TGTGCCAGCAGCCCCCGGGGACTAGCGGGAGGGAACAATGAGCAGTTCTTC
>few|TRBV15|TRBD1|TRBJ2-4
CATSRDLGQVNLAKNIQYF
TGTGCCACCAGCAGAGATCTCGGACAGGTTAATTTAGCCAAAAACATTCAGTACTTC